This T cell receptor (beta chain) derives from a study of neoadjuvant anti-PD-1 for oral cavity cancer. Study context: Around day 43, patients without progression received a fourth nivolumab dose before surgery. General study results and limits: With three patients per group, TCR findings need larger cohorts. Greater tumor shrinkage accompanied bigger post-treatment sizes of preexisting clones.

In the case of this clone: Its antigen is undetermined.

Sequencing used immunoSEQ multiplex PCR; TCRdb keeps in-frame clones, though not all of them. The sample lists around 8,200 clones; around half were seen once. These newly diagnosed stage II-IVA oral cavity squamous cell carcinoma patients had no prior systemic or radiation treatment. This specimen consisted of tumor tissue, obtained before nivolumab (anti-PD-1) treatment. The TCR sequence derives from a person aged 35-79 years with oral cavity squamous cell carcinoma.

CDR3 in amino acids: CASSVLPSGNTIYF. The DNA of the CDR3 is TGTGCCAGCAGCGTTCTACCCTCTGGAAACACCATATATTTT. The chain recombines TRBV28 with TRBJ1-3; D gene unclear. The germline V gene encodes CDR1 MDHEN and CDR2 SYDVKM. This CDR3 spans 14 amino acids. Trimming took 6 bases from V and 0 from J, leaving 9 bases between them.